This T cell receptor (beta chain) was retrieved from a study of cytomegalovirus exposure and HLA in healthy donors (dated by TCRdb to about 2017). Background on the whole study: The 500 to 800 repertoires of the first cohort and the 110 or so validation repertoires were produced on the same platform, according to a later analysis. The study aimed to test whether signatures of past pathogen exposure could be identified by cataloging public T cell receptors. Besides the first cohort of roughly 660 subjects, a separate validation cohort made up of over 95 different subjects was used. High-throughput TCR immunosequencing, statistical association of individual TCRs with disease status, and machine learning were combined to predict cytomegalovirus infection status. The investigation overall reported the following: In vitro tests confirmed that three of the cytomegalovirus-associated TCR beta chains recognize cytomegalovirus antigens. A later analysis had no HLA typing for the validation cohort, so co-occurrence there was scored across all 130 or so repertoires. Of the cluster scores, roughly 95% were above 0 in a later analysis, which found that TCRs clustered in the first cohort also tended to co-occur in the 95 to 150 validation repertoires. The classifier was reported to diagnose cytomegalovirus status with high specificity and sensitivity in both the original and validation cohorts. In the study, 150 to 200 TCR beta chains were listed as associated with cytomegalovirus. It was suggested by the authors that the approach could potentially be generalized to other disease states and immunological phenotypes. Most TCR sequences were observed very rarely across donors, whereas some public TCRs were present in many individuals.

The donors were included in the validation cohort of approximately 120 subjects, a group kept apart from the roughly 670-subject first cohort. The library was made by the immunoSEQ multiplex PCR assay. The authors' analysis ran thus. A statistical classification framework was developed to diagnose cytomegalovirus status using the catalog of TCR beta chain sequences. TCRdb provides this immuneACCESS table in a form limited to in-frame rearrangements. Some clones are lacking; in checked studies, under half of them reflect an unresolved V gene, and why the rest are absent is not known. D and trimming were read from the DNA, whereas the V and J calls and clone size are those reported in that table. For this sample there are 150,000 to 200,000 clones; more than 65% appear just once. The ten largest clones add up to 2.8% of the sample. Note on this clone: Its antigen has not been determined. Nothing much larger sits one base from this clone, and base qualities are not available.

As encoded in the germline V gene (reference sequence), CDR1 is LNHDA while CDR2 is SQIVND. The CDR3 spans 15 residues, from the cysteine through the phenylalanine. Solely the CDR3 DNA is kept, with 45 bases framed from the first base. V was cut back by 0 bases and J by 0 bases, leaving a gap of 8 bases between them. The rearranged segments are TRBV19 and TRBJ1-2; too little of a D gene remains to name it. This TCR came from a woman aged 18-35 years in good health and CMV-seropositive. The sequenced sample consisted of PBMCs. This receptor carries the CDR3 CASSIDRVSNYGYTF. The base sequence is TGTGCCAGTAGTATAGATCGAGTATCTAACTATGGCTACACCTTC.